These 9 T cell receptor beta chains came from one sample sequenced in a study of post-analysis software for immune sequencing data. TCR beta libraries were prepared from cDNA with unique molecular identifiers. From the PCR reads, TCRdb called clonotypes with MiXCR, one entry per CDR3 protein. This repertoire shows 500,000 to 600,000 distinct CDR3 sequences, roughly 47% found once; its top ten account for around 1.7%. Study conclusions and caveats: Five or six TRBV segments were more frequent in patients than controls; TRBV5-6, TRBV5-1 and TRBV20-1 belonged to this group.

What these receptors recognize is not known. Sequencing was carried out using blood. Receptors were obtained from a girl between 5 and 17 years old with multiple sclerosis.

This CDR3 reads CASSQGAGGGYEQYF. For the CDR3, the DNA is TGTGCCAGCAGCCAAGGGGCAGGGGGAGGTTACGAGCAGTACTTC. The chain recombines TRBV4-2 with TRBJ2-7; possibly TRBD1 for D (7 bases). Germline V CDR1 and CDR2: LGHNA, YNFKEQ. The CDR3 is 15 amino acids. V lost 1 base and J lost 4, with 14 bases in between.

A word on this clonotype: Germline and junction disagree at one end, which may indicate a read error. This CDR3 reads CASSATGRGEAQYF. The CDR3 coding sequence is TGTGCTAGCAGCGCGACCGGGAGGGGAGAGGCCCAGTACTTC. The chain joins TRBV7-7 to TRBJ2-5, with TRBD2 matching over 8 bases. The CDR3 consists of 14 residues. CDR1 is SSHAT and CDR2 is FNYEAQ in the germline V gene (reference sequence).

Regarding this clonotype: One end of the junction does not line up with germline, which may come from a read error. The rearrangement links TRBV12-3 or TRBV12-4 to TRBJ2-7; unclear D gene. The DNA end is more similar to TRBJ2-5, so the J call may be wrong. This CDR3 contains 11 residues. In DNA form, the CDR3 reads TGTGTCAGCAGTTTGGGGGAGACCCAGTACTTC. This codes for CVSSLGETQYF.

The rearrangement uses TRBV12-3 or TRBV12-4 and TRBJ2-1; 8 bases map to TRBD2. The CDR3 loop spans 15 amino acids. V was pared by 5 bases and J by 5 bases, with 8 bases of the junction left unmatched. CDR3 bases: TGTGCCAGCAGTCCAACTAGCGGACCTCACAATGAGCAGTTCTTC. It is translated as CASSPTSGPHNEQFF.

This chain uses TRBV10-3 with TRBJ2-1; 11 bases fit TRBD2. Trimming took 4 bases from V and 3 from J; bases not matched to a gene: 5. Germline CDR1 reads ENHRY; CDR2 reads SYGVKD. The CDR3 totals 16 residues. CDR3 in DNA: TGTGCCATCAGTGGGACGGGACTAGCGGACTACAATGAGCAGTTCTTC. It codes for CAISGTGLADYNEQFF.

In this sample, this clonotype turned up a few times. CDR3 nucleotides: TGTGCCAGCAAGTCCGGAGTCGTAGGCCAGCCCCAGCATTTT. Translating it yields CASKSGVVGQPQHF. The V call is TRBV12-3 or TRBV12-4, the J call TRBJ1-5, with D unresolved. V lost 7 bases, J lost 7 bases, and 17 bases lay in between. The CDR3 extends over 14 amino acids.

This sequence joins TRBV6-5 and TRBJ1-2; D is ambiguous. CDR3 length equals 13 residues. V was clipped by 2 bases and J by 9 bases, with 13 bases between them. CDR1 is MNHEY and CDR2 is SVGAGI in the germline V gene. CDR3 coding DNA: TGTGCCAGCAGTTACCGGCAGGCCTCGAGCTACACCTTC. Its translation: CASSYRQASSYTF.

For this clonotype: A read error may produce the germline difference seen at one junction end. This rearrangement joins TRBV10-1 to TRBJ1-6; the match to TRBD1 covers 8 bases. Germline V gene sequence: CDR1 WNHNN, CDR2 SYGVQD (reference sequence). This CDR3 has 14 residues. CDR3 sequence (DNA): TGCGCCAGCAGTGTCGACCCAGGGGGCTCACCCCCCCACTTT. Residues: CASSVDPGGSPPHF.

This clonotype has just a few counts. V gene TRBV27 combines with J gene TRBJ2-3; 9 bases map to TRBD1. This CDR3 region has 15 residues. The germline V gene has CDR1 MNHEY and CDR2 SMNVEV (reference sequence). Trimming cost V 5 bases and J 4 bases; bases outside gene matches: 7. CDR3 in amino acids: CASSRHRGHADTQYF. In DNA form, the CDR3 reads TGTGCCAGCAGTAGACACAGGGGGCACGCAGATACGCAGTATTTT.